The rows below give T cell receptor beta chains drawn from one sample of a study of blood T cell repertoires in COVID-19. Sequencing was performed with immunoSEQ multiplex PCR; in TCRdb, only in-frame clones are kept and a portion is missing. This table holds 330,000 or so clones, approximately 89% found once. Sequenced material: PBMCs or T cells enriched from blood (not recorded which). The source of these receptors is a middle-aged man in a cohort exposed to, infected with or recovered from COVID-19 (not recorded which). Both conserved end residues are part of each CDR3. The D gene is left open where the match is weak. A clone size is listed for some rows: how often the clone was seen (once, few, many), or a class if it is expanded.

>.|TRBJ2-6|TRBV4-1|TRBD2
TGCGCCAGCAGCCGAGTGGGACTAGCGGTCTCTGGGGCCAACGTCCTGACTTTC
CASSRVGLAVSGANVLTF
>.|TRBJ2-7|TRBV27|.
TGTGCCAGCAGTGACGCGGGGCCGTACGAGCAGTACTTC
CASSDAGPYEQYF
>.|TRBJ1-5|TRBV2|.
TGTGCCAGCAAGACAGAAACTTATAGCAATCAGCCCCAGCATTTT
CASKTETYSNQPQHF
>.|TRBJ2-1|TRBV28|.
TGTGCCAGCAGTGAAACTGACAGGTACAATGAGCAGTTCTTC
CASSETDRYNEQFF
>few|TRBJ1-4|TRBV6-5|.
TGTGCCAGCAGTTACAAGGGGTATAATGAAAAACTGTTTTTT
CASSYKGYNEKLFF
>.|TRBJ1-5|TRBV30|.
TGTGCCTGGGCCCCGGGCAATCAGCCCCAGCATTTT
CAWAPGNQPQHF
>.|TRBJ1-6|TRBV7-2|TRBD1
TGTGCCAGCAGCCTCCGGGACAGGCGGTTAAATTCACCCCTCCACTTT
CASSLRDRRLNSPLHF
>.|TRBJ1-6|TRBV18|TRBD1
TGTGCCAGCTCACCACCGGGACAGGGATCTTCACCCCTCCACTTT
CASSPPGQGSSPLHF
>few|TRBJ2-7|TRBV5-1|.
TGCGCCAGCAGCCCGATCGGGAGCTCCTACGAGCAGTACTTC
CASSPIGSSYEQYF
>.|TRBJ2-1|TRBV10-3|TRBD2
TGTGCCATCAGTGATGGCGGGAGGGACTACGGTGAGCAGTTCTTC
CAISDGGRDYGEQFF
>few|TRBJ1-5|TRBV6-5|.
TGTGCCAGCAGCGGAAGAGGAGACGCTCAGCCCCAGCATTTT
CASSGRGDAQPQHF
>.|TRBJ2-7|TRBV5-6|.
TGTGCCAGCAGCTTGGTTCAGCAGGGCTCCTACGAGCAGTACTTC
CASSLVQQGSYEQYF
>few|TRBJ1-1|TRBV21-1|.
TGTGCCAGCAGCAAAGGAGGGGACAGGAGGAACACTGAAGCTTTCTTT
CASSKGGDRRNTEAFF
>.|TRBJ2-5|TRBV28|TRBD1
TGTGCCAGCAGTTTACTCAACAGGGGTGAGACCCAGTACTTC
CASSLLNRGETQYF
>.|TRBJ2-7|TRBV5-1|.
TGCGCCAGCAGCGCACAGGGTGGCCCCTACGAGCAGTACTTC
CASSAQGGPYEQYF
>once|TRBJ2-5|TRBV7-9|.
TGTGCCAGCAGCTTAGAAAGTGTAGGGACACAAGAGACCCAGTACTTC
CASSLESVGTQETQYF
>few|TRBJ1-2|TRBV4-2|TRBD1
TGTGCCAGCAGCAACCGGGACAGGGGGCTTAATGGCTACACCTTC
CASSNRDRGLNGYTF
>.|TRBJ2-7|TRBV5-1|TRBD1
TGCGCCAGCAGCTTGGGCGGGACAGGAACCTACGAGCAGTACTTC
CASSLGGTGTYEQYF
>once|TRBJ2-3|TRBV7-6|TRBD2
TGTGCCAGCAGCTTAGAGGCTAGCGGGAGGGGACTGTATTTT
CASSLEASGRGLYF
>.|TRBJ1-1|TRBV7-2|.
TGTGCCAGCAGCTTAGAGGGGCAGGGGAGCACTGAAGCTTTCTTT
CASSLEGQGSTEAFF
>.|TRBJ2-7|TRBV27|TRBD2
TGTGCCAGCAGTCCCGGACTAGCGGGAGTTGGCCACGAGCAGTACTTC
CASSPGLAGVGHEQYF
>.|TRBJ2-1|TRBV7-2|TRBD2
TGTGCCAGCAGCTGGACTAGCGGGAATTACAATGAGCAGTTCTTC
CASSWTSGNYNEQFF
>.|TRBJ2-3|TRBV5-6|.
TGTGCCAGCAGTCGGGTCCACGGGACAGATACGCAGTATTTT
CASSRVHGTDTQYF
>few|TRBJ1-2|TRBV3-1/TRBV3-2|.
TGTGCCAGCAGCCGACAGTATGGCTACACCTTC
CASSRQYGYTF
>.|TRBJ1-1|TRBV5-4|TRBD1
TGTGCCAGCAGCTTGATAGGGGGCGGCACTGAAGCTTTCTTT
CASSLIGGGTEAFF
>.|TRBJ2-7|TRBV27|.
TGTGCCAGCAGTCCGCCCTTTCGCTTTCGGGACGAGCAGTACTTC
CASSPPFRFRDEQYF
>.|TRBJ2-5|TRBV5-1|TRBD2
TGCGCCAGCAGCTCCCAGGGACTAGCGGGAGGGCCGGAGACCCAGTACTTC
CASSSQGLAGGPETQYF